This record covers a single T cell receptor beta chain. What it binds is not known. Generated by immunoSEQ multiplex PCR, the TCRdb table keeps only in-frame clones and is missing some. The profile covers about 180,000 clones, with 70% to 90% appearing a single time and approximately 4.2% taken by the ten largest. Germline V gene lookup returns CDR1 SGHTA and CDR2 FQGTGA. CDR3 length equals 14 residues. Trimming took 2 bases from V and 5 from J; bases not matched to a gene: 3. This entry comes from a study of T cell responses to AZD1222 COVID-19 vaccine. Findings and caveats of the study: Epitopes outside B.1.351 and B.1.1.7 mutated regions reportedly drew nearly half of spike TCRs.

The chain uses TRBV7-3 and TRBJ2-1; TRBD2 aligns across 7 bases. This clonotype was obtained from an adult who received the MenACWY meningococcal vaccine as a control. The input for sequencing was peripheral blood, taken 28 days after the second dose of the MenACWY control vaccine. The CDR3 spells CASSLAGVHNEQFF. CDR3 sequence (DNA): TGTGCCAGCAGCTTAGCGGGGGTACACAATGAGCAGTTCTTC. The full variable domain, with the rest looked up from reference TRBV7-3 and TRBJ2-1, is GAGVSQTPSNKVTEKGKYVELRCDPISGHTALYWYRQSLGQGPEFLIYFQGTGAADDSGLPNDRFFAVRPEGSVSTLKIQRTERGDSAVYLCASSLAGVHNEQFFGPGTRLTVL.